The 29 T cell receptor beta chains presented below share a single source sample, sequenced in a study of Siglec-9 on CD8 T cells in melanoma. Sequencing used immunoSEQ multiplex PCR; TCRdb keeps in-frame clones, though not all of them. The sample holds 25,000 to 30,000 clones; roughly 78% are singletons and the top ten take approximately 6.4%. Specimen: Siglec-9- CD8+ T cells sorted from blood. The origin of the receptors is a human donor in good health.

The V and J genes are TRBV19 and TRBJ1-1; D is uncertain. Deletions cut 5 bases from V and 6 bases from J, with 13 bases between. CDR1 is LNHDA, CDR2 SQIVND, per germline (reference sequence). The CDR3 has 13 amino acids. The CDR3 loop is CASSPHGGAEAFF. CDR3 bases: TGTGCCAGTAGTCCTCATGGCGGCGCTGAAGCTTTCTTT. The full variable domain, in which reference TRBV19 and TRBJ1-1 provide the parts outside the CDR3, is DGGITQSPKYLFRKEGQNVTLSCEQNLNHDAMYWYRQDPGQGLRLIYYSQIVNDFQKGDIAEGYSVSREKKESFPLTVTSAQKNPTAFYLCASSPHGGAEAFFGQGTRLTVV.

The V gene is TRBV6-5, the J gene TRBJ1-3; D unresolved. This CDR3 comprises 15 residues. Trimming shortened V by 6 bases and J by 0 bases, and 12 bases separated the two germline ends. From germline, CDR1 is MNHEY and CDR2 SVGAGI. The CDR3 DNA follows: TGTGCCAGCAGCCCTGGACTGAACTCTGGAAACACCATATATTTT. Its protein product is CASSPGLNSGNTIYF.

J is TRBJ2-7 and V is TRBV7-9; 8 nucleotides align to TRBD1. The germline V gene encodes CDR1 SEHNR and CDR2 FQNEAQ (reference sequence). The CDR3 is made up of 14 amino acids. Germline trimming cut 5 bases from V and 5 bases from J; bases unmatched to any gene: 8. The DNA of the CDR3 is TGTGCCAGCAGCCGCTTAGGACAGGGAAACGAGCAGTACTTC. This codes for CASSRLGQGNEQYF.

The chain couples TRBV7-3 to TRBJ2-1; tentative D call: TRBD2 (6 bases). Germline CDR1 reads SGHTA; CDR2 reads FQGTGA. Trimming removed 2 bases at V and 7 bases at J, with 18 bases between. The CDR3 is 16 residues long. CDR3: CASSLGARGVRNEQFF. CDR3 DNA sequence: TGTGCCAGCAGCTTAGGGGCCCGCGGGGTAAGGAATGAGCAGTTCTTC.

This chain connects TRBV10-3 to TRBJ1-3; D might be TRBD1 (5 bases). The CDR3 is 16 residues long. The V gene's germline CDR1 is ENHRY and CDR2 SYGVKD. V was trimmed by 6 bases and J by 0 bases, leaving 15 bases between them. The CDR3 nucleotides are TGTGCCATCAGCGAATTAGGGACCTACTCTGGAAACACCATATATTTT. As protein: CAISELGTYSGNTIYF.

V is TRBV4-1 and J is TRBJ1-1, with no clear D. This CDR3 comprises 13 residues. The V end was cut by 6 bases, the J end by 1 base, with 9 bases between. Germline CDR1 MGHRA, CDR2 YSYEKL. The CDR3 coding sequence is TGCGCCAGCAGGGAGAGCTCGAACACTGAAGCTTTCTTT. Its translation: CASRESSNTEAFF.

The V call is TRBV7-2, the J call TRBJ2-3; D is ambiguous. Trimming shortened V by 5 bases and J by 2 bases, and 14 bases separated the two germline ends. Germline CDR1 is SGHTA and CDR2 is FQGNSA. The CDR3 contains 15 residues. The CDR3 DNA sequence: TGTGCCAGCAGCCCCCGACAAACCTCCACAGATACGCAGTATTTT. This encodes CASSPRQTSTDTQYF.

The chain has TRBV28 and TRBJ1-4; 8 bases line up with TRBD1. This CDR3 has 14 amino acids. CDR1 MDHEN and CDR2 SYDVKM come from the germline V gene. Trimming removed 5 bases from V and 6 bases from J; junction bases left unmatched: 5. This CDR3 reads CASSALRGHEKLFF. CDR3 in DNA: TGTGCCAGCAGTGCCCTCAGGGGGCATGAAAAACTGTTTTTT. The full variable domain, completed using reference TRBV28 and TRBJ1-4, is DVKVTQSSRYLVKRTGEKVFLECVQDMDHENMFWYRQDPGLGLRLIYFSYDVKMKEKGDIPEGYSVSREKKERFSLILESASTNQTSMYLCASSALRGHEKLFFGSGTQLSVL.

V and J are TRBV10-3 and TRBJ1-1; D not certain. There are 13 residues in the CDR3. Trimming left V 3 bases short and J 7 bases short, with 12 bases between. The germline V gene has CDR1 ENHRY and CDR2 SYGVKD. Here the CDR3 reads CAISEVSGFEAFF. CDR3 nucleotides: TGTGCCATCAGTGAAGTCTCCGGGTTTGAAGCTTTCTTT.

The chain employs TRBV19 and TRBJ1-4; D uncertain. V lost 3 bases and J lost 0, with 8 bases in between. The CDR3 loop spans 15 amino acids. Germline V gene data show CDR1 as LNHDA and CDR2 as SQIVND (reference sequence). CDR3 nucleotide sequence: TGTGCCAGTAGTATTTCGGATGCAACTAATGAAAAACTGTTTTTT. Protein sequence: CASSISDATNEKLFF.

The chain carries TRBV5-6 and TRBJ2-5; D may be TRBD1 or TRBD2 (5 bases each). This CDR3 is built from 14 residues. The germline gives CDR1 SGHDT, CDR2 YYEEEE. V lost 4 bases, J lost 0 bases, and 10 bases lay in between. The CDR3 DNA is TGTGCCAGCAGCCGGGACCCAGACCAAGAGACCCAGTACTTC. Translating it yields CASSRDPDQETQYF. The whole variable domain, remainder taken from reference TRBV5-6 and TRBJ2-5, is DAGVTQSPTHLIKTRGQQVTLRCSPKSGHDTVSWYQQALGQGPQFIFQYYEEEERQRGNFPDRFSGHQFPNYSSELNVNALLLGDSALYLCASSRDPDQETQYFGPGTRLLVL.

The chain employs TRBV27 and TRBJ2-7; D gene ambiguous. Trimming took off 5 bases at V and 2 bases at J, with 19 bases between the two ends. CDR3 length: 16 amino acids. Germline V CDR1 and CDR2: MNHEY, SMNVEV (reference sequence). This CDR3 is CASSLSPGRKTYEQYF. The CDR3 DNA reads TGTGCCAGCAGTCTCTCCCCGGGCAGGAAAACCTACGAGCAGTACTTC.

The genes are TRBV19 and TRBJ2-7; TRBD1 might be the D (5 bases). Germline V gene sequence: CDR1 LNHDA, CDR2 SQIVND (reference sequence). This CDR3 is built from 13 residues. V lost 3 bases to trimming and J lost 2 bases, with 8 bases between them. The CDR3 coding sequence is TGTGCCAGTAGTATTGAACAGGCCTACGAGCAGTACTTC. It codes for CASSIEQAYEQYF.

The gene calls are TRBV11-1 and TRBJ2-3, with D perhaps assigned TRBD1 or TRBD2 (5 bases each). Trimming pared 1 base from V and 2 bases from J, leaving 16 bases between. Germline CDR1 and CDR2: SGHAT and FQDESV (reference sequence). The CDR3 runs 17 residues. The CDR3 DNA is TGTGCCAGCAGCTTAGGCCCCTGGCAGGGAGACACAGATACGCAGTATTTT. Its translation is CASSLGPWQGDTDTQYF.

The CDR3 sequence is CASSPNGQDYEQYV. In nucleotides, the CDR3 is TGTGCCAGCTCACCAAATGGCCAGGACTACGAGCAGTACGTC. This chain joins TRBV18 and TRBJ2-7, with D unresolved. V lost 2 bases and J lost 3, with 11 bases in between. The germline CDR1 and CDR2 sequences are KGHSH and LQKENI. This CDR3 has 14 amino acids.

This rearrangement joins TRBV28 to TRBJ2-1; 10 bases are a match to TRBD1. The J segment lost 8 bases and the V segment lost 5 bases, leaving 12 bases of the junction unmatched. The CDR3 loop spans 16 amino acids. Germline V CDR1 and CDR2: MDHEN, SYDVKM. The CDR3 bases are TGTGCCAGCAGTCGCCGGACAGGGGGGGGCCGGGATGAGCAGTTCTTC. It encodes CASSRRTGGGRDEQFF.

The chain carries TRBV6-1 and TRBJ1-1, with no clear D. The CDR3 is 12 amino acids. Germline V gene sequence: CDR1 MNHNS, CDR2 SASEGT. V lost 5 bases, J lost 3 bases, and 7 bases lay in between. CDR3 coding DNA: TGTGCCAGCAGTTTAGGGCACACTGAAGCTTTCTTT. It is translated as CASSLGHTEAFF.

This clone was seen more than once but under ten times. Other DNA sequences in this specimen translate into the identical CDR3. The rearrangement links TRBV19 to TRBJ1-2; D unresolved. The V end lost 5 bases, the J end lost 3 bases, and 7 bases lay between the germline ends. From germline, CDR1 is LNHDA and CDR2 SQIVND (reference sequence). CDR3 length: 12 residues. CDR3 amino acids: CASSLAYYGYTF. For the CDR3, the DNA is TGTGCCAGTAGTTTGGCATACTATGGCTACACCTTC.

J is TRBJ2-2 and V is TRBV21-1; TRBD2 was called by the table and not checked on the DNA. TRBV21-1 is deemed a pseudogene. This CDR3 is built from 17 residues. CDR3 bases: TGTGCCAGCAGCAAGAAGCGGACTAGTAAGAACACCGGGGAGCTGTTTTTT. Translated: CASSKKRTSKNTGELFF.

This chain uses TRBV20-1 with TRBJ1-1; D gene unclear. Germline lookup yields CDR1 DFQATT and CDR2 SNEGSKA (reference sequence). The CDR3 loop spans 9 amino acids. V lost 2 bases, J lost 11 bases, and 6 bases lay in between. The CDR3 loop is CSARTDAFF. CDR3 nucleotides: TGCAGTGCTAGAACAGATGCTTTCTTT.

The rearrangement links TRBV7-9 to TRBJ2-2; D not certain. The CDR3 extends over 14 amino acids. Germline V gene sequence: CDR1 SEHNR, CDR2 FQNEAQ (reference sequence). V lost 1 base, J lost 4 bases, and 7 bases lay in between. This CDR3 reads CASSLVISTGELFF. CDR3 nucleotides: TGTGCCAGCAGCTTAGTTATTTCCACCGGGGAGCTGTTTTTT.

This clone was observed once. The chain combines TRBV6-6 with TRBJ2-1; D is unresolved. Trimming shortened V by 8 bases and J by 0 bases, and 8 bases separated the two germline ends. The germline CDR1 and CDR2 sequences are MNHNY and SVGAGI (reference sequence). CDR3 size: 13 residues. The CDR3 region is CASREISYNEQFF. The CDR3 DNA reads TGTGCCAGCCGTGAGATCTCCTACAATGAGCAGTTCTTC.

V gene TRBV27 combines with J gene TRBJ1-1; possibly TRBD1 for D (6 bases). The germline V gene has CDR1 MNHEY and CDR2 SMNVEV (reference sequence). CDR3 length: 16 residues. V was pared by 5 bases and J by 1 base, with 17 bases between. The DNA of the CDR3 is TGTGCCAGCAGTCCCCACTGGGGAGGGGGGAACACTGAAGCTTTCTTT. As protein: CASSPHWGGGNTEAFF.

The gene calls are TRBV6-5 and TRBJ2-5; 9 bases map to TRBD2. Germline loops: CDR1 MNHEY, CDR2 SVGAGI. The CDR3 has 14 amino acids. After removal of 8 bases from V and 5 bases from J, the junction contained 9 bases not matched to a gene. The CDR3 DNA follows: TGTGCCAGCGCGGTTAGCGGGGGCTGGGAGACCCAGTACTTC. It translates to CASAVSGGWETQYF.

V gene TRBV4-1 combines with J gene TRBJ1-2; D not certain. The CDR3 has 16 amino acids. CDR1 MGHRA and CDR2 YSYEKL come from the germline V gene. V lost 0 bases, J lost 5 bases, and 16 bases lay in between. This chain's CDR3 is CASSQEVGESWYGYTF. The DNA of the CDR3 is TGCGCCAGCAGCCAAGAAGTCGGGGAATCATGGTATGGCTACACCTTC.

The DNA of the CDR3 is TGTGCCAGCAGTTTAAGGGGGGTCGGGCAGTTCTTC. This encodes CASSLRGVGQFF. This chain uses TRBV27 with TRBJ2-1; D assignment may be TRBD1 or TRBD2 (6 bases each). This CDR3 has 12 residues. Germline V CDR1 and CDR2: MNHEY, SMNVEV (reference sequence). V lost 2 bases to trimming and J lost 12 bases, with 11 bases between them.

This clone was counted a single time. CDR3 in amino acids: CASSEGSLALAGTGELFF. The DNA of the CDR3 is TGTGCCAGCAGTGAAGGTAGCTTGGCGCTAGCGGGCACCGGGGAGCTGTTTTTT. The chain carries TRBV6-1 and TRBJ2-2; TRBD2 matches at 8 bases. The V gene end was trimmed by 1 base and the J gene end by 4 bases; junction bases not matched to a gene: 11. The CDR3 contains 18 residues. Germline V gene data show CDR1 as MNHNS and CDR2 as SASEGT.

The J gene is TRBJ2-4, the V gene TRBV7-2; D is uncertain. Germline V gene data show CDR1 as SGHTA and CDR2 as FQGNSA. The length of the CDR3 is 15 residues. The V gene lost 4 bases and the J gene lost 0 bases, with 10 bases spanning the gap. CDR3 sequence reads: CASSWPQLAKNIQYF. The CDR3 nucleotides read TGTGCCAGCAGCTGGCCTCAGCTAGCCAAAAACATTCAGTACTTC. The full variable domain, in which reference TRBV7-2 and TRBJ2-4 provide the parts outside the CDR3, is GAGVSQSPSNKVTEKGKDVELRCDPISGHTALYWYRQSLGQGLEFLIYFQGNSAPDKSGLPSDRFSAERTGGSVSTLTIQRTQQEDSAVYLCASSWPQLAKNIQYFGAGTRLSVL.

This clone has only one observation. The V gene is TRBV27, the J gene TRBJ2-5; TRBD2 matches 9 bases. The CDR3 loop spans 19 amino acids. Germline CDR1 and CDR2: MNHEY and SMNVEV (reference sequence). J lost 4 bases, V lost 5 bases, and 20 bases had no gene match. CDR3 bases: TGTGCCAGCAGTCGTATCGGGCTAGCGGGAATAGCCGGGAGAGAGACCCAGTACTTC. It yields the protein CASSRIGLAGIAGRETQYF.